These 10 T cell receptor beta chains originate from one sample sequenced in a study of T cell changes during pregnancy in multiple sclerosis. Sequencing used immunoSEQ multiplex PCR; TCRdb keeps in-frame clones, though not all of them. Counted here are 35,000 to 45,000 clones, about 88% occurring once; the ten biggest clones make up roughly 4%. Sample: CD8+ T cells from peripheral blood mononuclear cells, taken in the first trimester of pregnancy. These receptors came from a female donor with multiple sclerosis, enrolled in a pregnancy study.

The CDR3 loop reads CASSDREAFF. CDR3 nucleotide sequence: TGTGCCAGTAGCGACAGGGAAGCTTTCTTT. The chain carries TRBV19 and TRBJ1-1, with a weak D call TRBD1 (6 bases). V was pared by 6 bases and J by 8 bases, with 7 bases between. There are 10 residues in the CDR3. Germline V lookup: CDR1 LNHDA, CDR2 SQIVND (reference sequence).

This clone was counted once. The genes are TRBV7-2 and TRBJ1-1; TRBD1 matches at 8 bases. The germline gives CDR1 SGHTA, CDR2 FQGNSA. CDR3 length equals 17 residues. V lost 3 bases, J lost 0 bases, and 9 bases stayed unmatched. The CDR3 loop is CASSFVDQGALNTEAFF. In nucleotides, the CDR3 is TGTGCCAGCAGCTTCGTCGACCAGGGGGCCCTGAACACTGAAGCTTTCTTT. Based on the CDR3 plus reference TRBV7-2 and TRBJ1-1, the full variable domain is GAGVSQSPSNKVTEKGKDVELRCDPISGHTALYWYRQSLGQGLEFLIYFQGNSAPDKSGLPSDRFSAERTGGSVSTLTIQRTQQEDSAVYLCASSFVDQGALNTEAFFGQGTRLTVV.

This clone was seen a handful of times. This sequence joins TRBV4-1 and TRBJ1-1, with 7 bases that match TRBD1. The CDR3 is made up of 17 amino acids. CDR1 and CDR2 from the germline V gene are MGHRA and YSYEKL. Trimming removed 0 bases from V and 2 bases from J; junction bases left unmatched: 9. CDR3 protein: CASSQDWGDSPNTEAFF. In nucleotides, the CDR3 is TGCGCCAGCAGCCAAGATTGGGGGGACAGCCCTAACACTGAAGCTTTCTTT.

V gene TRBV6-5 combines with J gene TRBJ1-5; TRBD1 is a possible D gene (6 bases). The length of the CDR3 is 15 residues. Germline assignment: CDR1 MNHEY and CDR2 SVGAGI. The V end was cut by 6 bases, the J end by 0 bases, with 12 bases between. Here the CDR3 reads CASSPTGYSNQPQHF. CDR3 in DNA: TGTGCCAGCAGCCCCACAGGGTATAGCAATCAGCCCCAGCATTTT.

The CDR3 loop reads CASSLAGGTNEKLFF. DNA for the CDR3: TGTGCCAGCAGCTTAGCGGGGGGGACTAATGAAAAACTGTTTTTT. V gene TRBV7-2 combines with J gene TRBJ1-4, with D possibly TRBD1 on 5 matching bases. This CDR3 spans 15 amino acids. Germline lookup yields CDR1 SGHTA and CDR2 FQGNSA. The germline V and J ends were trimmed by 0 bases and 2 bases, with 7 bases remaining between them.

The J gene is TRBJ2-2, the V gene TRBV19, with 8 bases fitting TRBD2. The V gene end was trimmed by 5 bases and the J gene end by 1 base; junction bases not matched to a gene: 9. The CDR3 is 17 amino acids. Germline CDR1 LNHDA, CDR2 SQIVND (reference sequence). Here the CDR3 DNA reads TGTGCCAGTAGTGGCCGGGGGGGCGCAAAGAACACCGGGGAGCTGTTTTTT. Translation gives CASSGRGGAKNTGELFF.

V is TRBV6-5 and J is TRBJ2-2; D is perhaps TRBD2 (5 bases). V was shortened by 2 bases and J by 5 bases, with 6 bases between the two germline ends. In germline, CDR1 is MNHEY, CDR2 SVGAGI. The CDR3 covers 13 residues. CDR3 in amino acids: CASSYRETGELFF. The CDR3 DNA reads TGTGCCAGCAGTTACAGGGAGACCGGGGAGCTGTTTTTT.

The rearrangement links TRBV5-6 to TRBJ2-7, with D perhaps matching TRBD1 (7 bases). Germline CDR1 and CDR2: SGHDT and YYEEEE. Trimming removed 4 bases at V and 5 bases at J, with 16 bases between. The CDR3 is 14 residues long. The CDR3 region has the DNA TGTGCCAGCAGCCAAAAGACAGGGAGGAACGAGCAGTACTTC. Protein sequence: CASSQKTGRNEQYF.

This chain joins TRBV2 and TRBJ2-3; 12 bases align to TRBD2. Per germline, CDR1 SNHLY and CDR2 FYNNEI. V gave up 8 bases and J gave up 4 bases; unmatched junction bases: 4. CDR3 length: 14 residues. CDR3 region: CASGGLAGSDTQYF. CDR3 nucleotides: TGTGCCAGCGGTGGACTAGCGGGGTCAGATACGCAGTATTTT.

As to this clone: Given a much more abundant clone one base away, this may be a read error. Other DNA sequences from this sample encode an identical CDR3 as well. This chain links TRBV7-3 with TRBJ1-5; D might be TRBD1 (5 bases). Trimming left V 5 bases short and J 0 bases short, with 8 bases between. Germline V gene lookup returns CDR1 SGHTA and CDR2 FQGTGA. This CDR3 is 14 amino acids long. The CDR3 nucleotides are TGTGCCAGCAGCCCCGGGGGTAGCAATCAGCCCCAGCATTTT. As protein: CASSPGGSNQPQHF. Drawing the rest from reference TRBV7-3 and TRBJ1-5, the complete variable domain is GAGVSQTPSNKVTEKGKYVELRCDPISGHTALYWYRQSLGQGPEFLIYFQGTGAADDSGLPNDRFFAVRPEGSVSTLKIQRTERGDSAVYLCASSPGGSNQPQHFGDGTRLSIL.